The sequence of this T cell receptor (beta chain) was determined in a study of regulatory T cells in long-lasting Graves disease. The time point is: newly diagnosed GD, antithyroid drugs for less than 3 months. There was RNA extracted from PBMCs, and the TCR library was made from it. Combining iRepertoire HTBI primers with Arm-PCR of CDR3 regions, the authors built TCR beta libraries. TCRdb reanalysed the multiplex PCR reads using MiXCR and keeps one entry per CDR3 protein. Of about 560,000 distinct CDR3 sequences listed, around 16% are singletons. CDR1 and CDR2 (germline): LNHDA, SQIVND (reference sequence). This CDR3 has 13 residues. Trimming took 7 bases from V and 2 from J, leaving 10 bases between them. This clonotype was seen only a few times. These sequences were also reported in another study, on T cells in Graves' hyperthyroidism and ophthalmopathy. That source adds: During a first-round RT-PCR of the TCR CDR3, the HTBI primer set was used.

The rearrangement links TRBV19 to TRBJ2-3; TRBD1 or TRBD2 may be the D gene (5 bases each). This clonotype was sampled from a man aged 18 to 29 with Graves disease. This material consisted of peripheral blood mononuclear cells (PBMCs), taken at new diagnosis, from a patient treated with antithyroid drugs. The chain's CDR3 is CASNSGPTDTQYF. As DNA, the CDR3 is TGTGCCAGTAACTCGGGACCCACAGATACGCAGTATTTT.